This T cell receptor (beta chain) emerged from a study of glioma-infiltrating T cells. Study-wide findings and caveats: Very few CDR3 sequences were shared between tissue and blood. Gliomas, especially low-grade, showed above-expected tissue-blood divergence; non-neoplastic patients showed below.

Germline loops: CDR1 KGHDR, CDR2 SFDVKD. The CDR3 length is 15 residues. Comment on this clonotype: Its specificity is not known. The junction departs from the called germline gene at one end, perhaps through a read error.

TCR alpha and beta CDR3 regions were amplified from RNA using iRepertoire nested multiplex PCR. Tissue mRNA or PBMC total RNA, roughly 95-400 ng, went into one-step reverse transcription and amplification. TCRdb ran MiXCR on the multiplex PCR reads and lists one entry per CDR3 protein. The table shows under 200,000 distinct CDR3 sequences, with over 40% occurring only once. This receptor was identified in a human donor with low-grade glioma or glioblastoma, undergoing nonglioma brain surgery, or in good health (not recorded which). V gene TRBV24-1 combines with J gene TRBJ2-3; tentative D call: TRBD2 (6 bases). The sequencing input was glioma tissue, nonneoplastic brain tissue, or PBMCs (not recorded which). As DNA, the CDR3 is TGTGCAACCAGTGACGTGATCTCTAGCGCAGATACGCAGTATTTT. Translation: CATSDVISSADTQYF.